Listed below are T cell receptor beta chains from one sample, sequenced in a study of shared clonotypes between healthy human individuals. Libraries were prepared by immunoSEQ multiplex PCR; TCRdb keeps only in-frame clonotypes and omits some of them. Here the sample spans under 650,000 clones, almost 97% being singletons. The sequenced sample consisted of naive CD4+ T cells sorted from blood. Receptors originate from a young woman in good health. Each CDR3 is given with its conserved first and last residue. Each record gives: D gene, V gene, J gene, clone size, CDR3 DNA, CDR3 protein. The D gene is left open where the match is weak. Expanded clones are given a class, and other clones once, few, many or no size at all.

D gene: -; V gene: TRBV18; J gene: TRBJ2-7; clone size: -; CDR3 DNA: TGTGCCAGCTCACAGGGGCTTTCCTACGAGCAGTACTTC; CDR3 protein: CASSQGLSYEQYF
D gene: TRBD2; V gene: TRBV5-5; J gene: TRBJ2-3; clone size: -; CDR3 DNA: TGTGCCAGCAGCTTGGTAGGCGGGAGTGGGATGAGCACAGATACGCAGTATTTT; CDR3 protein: CASSLVGGSGMSTDTQYF
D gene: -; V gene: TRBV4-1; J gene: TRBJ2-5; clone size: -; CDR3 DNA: TGCGCCAGCAGCCAAGATAGGGTGCCGGGGTTCCAAGAGACCCAGTACTTC; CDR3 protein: CASSQDRVPGFQETQYF
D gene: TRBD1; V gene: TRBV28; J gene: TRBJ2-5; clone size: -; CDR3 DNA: TGTGCCAGCAGACCCGGACAGGGATCTCCCAAGACCCAGTACTTC; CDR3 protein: CASRPGQGSPKTQYF
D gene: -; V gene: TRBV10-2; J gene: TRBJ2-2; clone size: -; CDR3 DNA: TGCGCCAGCAGTGGGTCAGGAAACACCGGGGAGCTGTTTTTT; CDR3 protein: CASSGSGNTGELFF
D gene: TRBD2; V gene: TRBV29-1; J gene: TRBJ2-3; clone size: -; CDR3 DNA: TGCAGCGTTGGGCAGGGACTAGCATATTGGGATACGCAGTATTTT; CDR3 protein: CSVGQGLAYWDTQYF
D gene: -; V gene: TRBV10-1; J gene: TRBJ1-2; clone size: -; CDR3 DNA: TGCGCCAGCAGTTTCCCGGGTGGCGCTGGCTACACCTTC; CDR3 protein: CASSFPGGAGYTF
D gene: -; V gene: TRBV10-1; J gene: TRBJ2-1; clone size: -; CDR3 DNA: TGCGCCAGCAGTGCCGGGACAAGCCGCAATGAGCAGTTCTTC; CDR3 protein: CASSAGTSRNEQFF
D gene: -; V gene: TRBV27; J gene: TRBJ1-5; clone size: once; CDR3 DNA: TGTGCCAGCAGTTTATCGCCAGGGGTAGGTTTGCATTTT; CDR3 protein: CASSLSPGVGLHF
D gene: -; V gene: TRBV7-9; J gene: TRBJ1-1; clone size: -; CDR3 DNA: TGTGCCAGCAGCAAACTTGGGAACACTGAAGCTTTCTTT; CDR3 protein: CASSKLGNTEAFF
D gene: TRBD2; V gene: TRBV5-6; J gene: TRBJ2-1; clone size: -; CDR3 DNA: TGTGCCAGCAGCATCCCGAGACTAGCGGGGGACAATGAGCAGTTCTTC; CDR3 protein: CASSIPRLAGDNEQFF
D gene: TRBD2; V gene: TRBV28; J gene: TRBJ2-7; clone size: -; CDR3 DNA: TGTGCCAGCACCTCCGGACTAGCGTCTGAGCAGTACTTC; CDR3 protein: CASTSGLASEQYF
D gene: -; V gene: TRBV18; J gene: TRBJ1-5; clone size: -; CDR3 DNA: TGTGCCAGCTCACCGGGCGGGGAACAGCCCCAGCATTTT; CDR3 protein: CASSPGGEQPQHF
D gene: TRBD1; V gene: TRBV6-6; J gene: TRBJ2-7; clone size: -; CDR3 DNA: TGTGCCAGCAGGGAGACAGGGTCCCAAGGCTCCTACGAGCAGTACTTC; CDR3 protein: CASRETGSQGSYEQYF
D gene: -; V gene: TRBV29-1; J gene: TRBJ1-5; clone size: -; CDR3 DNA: TGCAGCGTTACGTGGGGCAATCAGCCCCAGCATTTT; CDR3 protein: CSVTWGNQPQHF
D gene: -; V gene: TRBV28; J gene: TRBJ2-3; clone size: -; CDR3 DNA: TGTGCCAGCAGCCCACCGTTGAGGGAGCAGTATTTT; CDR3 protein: CASSPPLREQYF
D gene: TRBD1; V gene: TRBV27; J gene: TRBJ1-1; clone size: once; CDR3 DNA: TGTGCCAGCAGTTTATCAGGGACAGTCATGAACACTGAAGCTTTCTTT; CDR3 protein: CASSLSGTVMNTEAFF
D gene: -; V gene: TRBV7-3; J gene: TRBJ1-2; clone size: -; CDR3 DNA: TGTGCCAGCAGCTTATCGAGGGAGGACTATGGCTACACCTTC; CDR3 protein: CASSLSREDYGYTF
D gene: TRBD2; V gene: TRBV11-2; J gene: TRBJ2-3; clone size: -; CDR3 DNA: TGTGCCAGCAGCCGACTAGCGGGAGACACAGATACGCAGTATTTT; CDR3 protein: CASSRLAGDTDTQYF
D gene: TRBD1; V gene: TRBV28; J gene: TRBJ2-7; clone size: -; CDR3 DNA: TGTGCCAGCAGCCTGAGCCTGAACAGGGGAAGCTCCTACGAGCAGTACTTC; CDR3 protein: CASSLSLNRGSSYEQYF
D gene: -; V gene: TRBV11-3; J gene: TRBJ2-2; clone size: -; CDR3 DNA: TGTGCCAGCAGCACCAGGGAAGACACCGGGGAGCTGTTTTTT; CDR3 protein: CASSTREDTGELFF
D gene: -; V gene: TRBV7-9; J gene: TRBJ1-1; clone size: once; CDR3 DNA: TGTGCCAGCAGCTACCCGGACTTGAACACTGAAGCTTTCTTT; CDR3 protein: CASSYPDLNTEAFF
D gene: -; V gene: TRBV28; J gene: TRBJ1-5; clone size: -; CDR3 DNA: TGTGCCAGCAGTTTCCATGGCGGGTATCAGCCCCAGCATTTT; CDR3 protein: CASSFHGGYQPQHF
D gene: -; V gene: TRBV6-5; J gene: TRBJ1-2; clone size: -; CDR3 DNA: TGTGCCAGCAGTGAATCGGGATTTTTGGGCTACACCTTC; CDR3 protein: CASSESGFLGYTF
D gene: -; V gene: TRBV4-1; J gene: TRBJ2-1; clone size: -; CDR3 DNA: TGCGCCAGCAGCCAAGACGCGGGATCGCCCTACAATGAGCAGTTCTTC; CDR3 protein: CASSQDAGSPYNEQFF
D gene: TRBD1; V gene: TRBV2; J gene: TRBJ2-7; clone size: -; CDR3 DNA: TGTGCCAGCAAAGGACAGGCCTACGAGCAGTACTTC; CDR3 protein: CASKGQAYEQYF
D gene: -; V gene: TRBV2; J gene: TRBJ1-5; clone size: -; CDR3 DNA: TGTGCCAGCAGTGAAAGGGCAGGCAGCAATCAGCCCCAGCATTTT; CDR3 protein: CASSERAGSNQPQHF
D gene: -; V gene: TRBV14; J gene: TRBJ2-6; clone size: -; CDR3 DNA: TGTGCCAGCAGCCAGACGCGGGACAGTCGAAACTCTGGGGCCAACGTCCTGACTTTC; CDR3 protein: CASSQTRDSRNSGANVLTF
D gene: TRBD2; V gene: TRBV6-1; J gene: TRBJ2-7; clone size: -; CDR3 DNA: TGTGCCAGCAGTGAAGCAAAAAGCGGGAGATTAACCTACGAGCAGTACTTC; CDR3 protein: CASSEAKSGRLTYEQYF